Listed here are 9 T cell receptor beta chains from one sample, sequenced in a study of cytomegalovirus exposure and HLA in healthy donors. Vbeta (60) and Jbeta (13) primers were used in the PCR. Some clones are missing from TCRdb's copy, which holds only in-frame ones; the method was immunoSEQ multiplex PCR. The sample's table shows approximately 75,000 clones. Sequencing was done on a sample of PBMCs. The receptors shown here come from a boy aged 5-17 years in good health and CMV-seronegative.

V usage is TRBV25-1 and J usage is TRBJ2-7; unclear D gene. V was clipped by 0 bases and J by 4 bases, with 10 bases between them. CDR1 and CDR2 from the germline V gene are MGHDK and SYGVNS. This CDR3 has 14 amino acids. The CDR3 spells CASSEYRNPYEQYF. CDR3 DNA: TGTGCCAGCAGTGAATACAGGAACCCGTACGAGCAGTACTTC.

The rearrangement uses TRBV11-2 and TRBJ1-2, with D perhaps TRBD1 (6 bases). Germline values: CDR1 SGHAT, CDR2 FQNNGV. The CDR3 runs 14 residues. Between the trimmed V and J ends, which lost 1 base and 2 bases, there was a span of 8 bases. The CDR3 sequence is CASSLGTENYGYTF. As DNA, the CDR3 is TGTGCCAGCAGCTTAGGGACAGAGAACTATGGCTACACCTTC.

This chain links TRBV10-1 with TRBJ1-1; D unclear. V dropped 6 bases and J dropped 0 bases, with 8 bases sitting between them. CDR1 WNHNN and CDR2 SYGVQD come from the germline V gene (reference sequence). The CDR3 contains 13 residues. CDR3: CASSPTLNTEAFF. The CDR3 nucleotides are TGCGCCAGCAGCCCAACACTGAACACTGAAGCTTTCTTT.

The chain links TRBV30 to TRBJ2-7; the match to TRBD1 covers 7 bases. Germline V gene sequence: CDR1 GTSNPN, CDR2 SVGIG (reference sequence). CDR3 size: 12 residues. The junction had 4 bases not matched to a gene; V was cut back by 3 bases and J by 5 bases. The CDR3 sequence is CAWRKQGNEQYF. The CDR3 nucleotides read TGTGCCTGGAGGAAACAGGGGAACGAGCAGTACTTC.

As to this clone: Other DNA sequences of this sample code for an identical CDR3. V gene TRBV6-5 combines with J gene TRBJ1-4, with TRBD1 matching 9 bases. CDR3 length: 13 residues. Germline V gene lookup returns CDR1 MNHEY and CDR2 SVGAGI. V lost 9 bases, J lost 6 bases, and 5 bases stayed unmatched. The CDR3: CASSRDRDEKLFF. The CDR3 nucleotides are TGTGCCAGTTCCCGGGACAGGGATGAAAAACTGTTTTTT.

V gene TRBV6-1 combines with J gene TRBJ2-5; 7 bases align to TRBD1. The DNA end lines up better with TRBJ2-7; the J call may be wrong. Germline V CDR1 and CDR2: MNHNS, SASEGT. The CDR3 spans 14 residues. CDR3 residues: CASSPGQWVHEQYF. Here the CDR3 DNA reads TGTGCCAGCAGCCCGGGACAGTGGGTGCACGAGCAGTACTTC.

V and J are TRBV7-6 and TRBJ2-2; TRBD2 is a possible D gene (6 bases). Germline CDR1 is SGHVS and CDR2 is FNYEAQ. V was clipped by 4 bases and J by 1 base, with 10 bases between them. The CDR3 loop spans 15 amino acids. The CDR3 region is CASSSRDLNTGELFF. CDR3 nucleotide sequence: TGTGCCAGCAGCTCCCGGGACTTGAACACCGGGGAGCTGTTTTTT.

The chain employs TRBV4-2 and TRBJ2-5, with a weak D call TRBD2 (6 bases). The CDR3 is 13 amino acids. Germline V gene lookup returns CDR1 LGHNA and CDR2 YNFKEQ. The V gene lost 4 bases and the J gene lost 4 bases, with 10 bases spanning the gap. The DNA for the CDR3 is TGTGCCAGCAGCCCGGGACTCGGAGAGACCCAGTACTTC. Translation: CASSPGLGETQYF.

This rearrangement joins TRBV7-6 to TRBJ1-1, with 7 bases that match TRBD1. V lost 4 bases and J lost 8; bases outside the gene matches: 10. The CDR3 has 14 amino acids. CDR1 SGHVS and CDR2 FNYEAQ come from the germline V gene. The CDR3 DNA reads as TGTGCCAGCAGCTCCGAGACAGGGAACAGGGAAGCTTTCTTT. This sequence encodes CASSSETGNREAFF. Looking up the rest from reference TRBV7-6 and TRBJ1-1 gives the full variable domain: GAGVSQSPRYKVTKRGQDVALRCDPISGHVSLYWYRQALGQGPEFLTYFNYEAQQDKSGLPNDRFSAERPEGSISTLTIQRTEQRDSAMYRCASSSETGNREAFFGQGTRLTVV.